The 23 T cell receptor beta chains below all came from one sample that was sequenced in a study of cytomegalovirus exposure and HLA in healthy donors. The PCR ran on 60 Vbeta and 13 Jbeta primers. The repertoire was sequenced with immunoSEQ multiplex PCR; TCRdb's copy has only in-frame clones and lacks some. The data hold about 80,000 clones, with around 79% observed a single time. The specimen was PBMCs. The receptors come from a woman in her 40s in good health and CMV-seropositive.

The chain uses TRBV28 and TRBJ2-1, with 7 positions matching TRBD2. The germline V gene has CDR1 MDHEN and CDR2 SYDVKM. The ends lost 4 bases at V and 6 bases at J; junction bases unmatched: 15. CDR3 length: 17 residues. CDR3 DNA: TGTGCCAGCAGTTCGTCCGAGGGGCGGGAGTGGAGCAATGAGCAGTTCTTC. This sequence encodes CASSSSEGREWSNEQFF.

J is TRBJ2-7 and V is TRBV27; possibly TRBD2 for D (6 bases). The V and J ends lost 3 bases and 2 bases respectively, with 20 bases between them. CDR1 is MNHEY, CDR2 SMNVEV, per germline (reference sequence). This CDR3 has 17 amino acids. CDR3 amino acids: CASSFSTRLEVPYEQYF. The CDR3 DNA is TGTGCCAGCAGTTTTTCGACCCGACTAGAAGTCCCCTACGAGCAGTACTTC.

The rearrangement uses TRBV4-1 and TRBJ1-2; D gene uncertain. The CDR3 is 15 amino acids. Germline loops: CDR1 MGHRA, CDR2 YSYEKL. V was shortened by 0 bases and J by 2 bases, with 10 bases between the two germline ends. In DNA, the CDR3 is TGCGCCAGCAGCCAAGAACAATACAGCAACTATGGCTACACCTTC. Translating gives CASSQEQYSNYGYTF.

V and J are TRBV30 and TRBJ1-5; TRBD1 might be the D (5 bases). Looked up from germline, CDR1 is GTSNPN and CDR2 is SVGIG (reference sequence). Trimming cost V 0 bases and J 2 bases, with 11 bases left between them. The CDR3 consists of 15 residues. This CDR3 reads CAWSVRWGGNQPQHF. In DNA form, the CDR3 reads TGTGCCTGGAGTGTACGATGGGGGGGCAATCAGCCCCAGCATTTT.

The chain combines TRBV30 with TRBJ2-5, with 7 positions matching TRBD1. Germline V CDR1 and CDR2: GTSNPN, SVGIG (reference sequence). Trimming took 2 bases from V and 7 from J; bases not matched to a gene: 10. CDR3 length equals 14 residues. For the CDR3, the DNA is TGTGCCTGGAGTTTTCGACAGGGCCGGGCGACCCAGTACTTC. Translating it yields CAWSFRQGRATQYF.

This chain uses TRBV7-2 with TRBJ2-7, with 8 bases that match TRBD1. The germline V gene encodes CDR1 SGHTA and CDR2 FQGNSA. The CDR3 length is 13 residues. V shed 3 bases and J 5 bases; nucleotides not matched to a gene: 3. The CDR3 here is CASSFDRGNEQYF. The DNA for the CDR3 is TGTGCCAGCAGCTTCGACAGGGGAAACGAGCAGTACTTC. The entire variable domain, with the rest obtained from reference TRBV7-2 and TRBJ2-7, is as follows: GAGVSQSPSNKVTEKGKDVELRCDPISGHTALYWYRQSLGQGLEFLIYFQGNSAPDKSGLPSDRFSAERTGGSVSTLTIQRTQQEDSAVYLCASSFDRGNEQYFGPGTRLTVT.

V is TRBV7-8 and J is TRBJ2-2; 13 bases are shared with TRBD2. Germline V gene data show CDR1 as SGHVS and CDR2 as FQNEAQ. This CDR3 is 17 amino acids long. V shed 5 bases, J shed 3 bases, and the junction held 6 bases outside the gene matches. The CDR3 region is CASSTTSGRSYTGELFF. The DNA of the CDR3 is TGTGCCAGCAGCACGACTAGCGGGAGGAGCTACACCGGGGAGCTGTTTTTT. The variable domain in full, completed from reference TRBV7-8 and TRBJ2-2, reads GAGVSQSPRYKVAKRGQDVALRCDPISGHVSLFWYQQALGQGPEFLTYFQNEAQLDKSGLPSDRFFAERPEGSVSTLKIQRTQQEDSAVYLCASSTTSGRSYTGELFFGEGSRLTVL.

V is TRBV7-2 and J is TRBJ2-7; 8 bases are shared with TRBD1. With V trimmed by 4 bases and J by 5 bases, 7 bases remained unmatched. The germline V gene encodes CDR1 SGHTA and CDR2 FQGNSA. The CDR3 sequence is 14 residues long. The CDR3, as DNA: TGTGCCAGCAGCTCCGGGACAGGATCCAACGAGCAGTACTTC. This codes for CASSSGTGSNEQYF. The variable domain in full, with the rest retrieved from reference TRBV7-2 and TRBJ2-7, is GAGVSQSPSNKVTEKGKDVELRCDPISGHTALYWYRQSLGQGLEFLIYFQGNSAPDKSGLPSDRFSAERTGGSVSTLTIQRTQQEDSAVYLCASSSGTGSNEQYFGPGTRLTVT.

V is TRBV27 and J is TRBJ1-2; perhaps TRBD1 as D (5 bases). The CDR3 length is 13 residues. Trimming removed 5 bases from V and 5 bases from J, with 12 bases in between. Germline lookup yields CDR1 MNHEY and CDR2 SMNVEV (reference sequence). The CDR3 region has the DNA TGTGCCAGCAGTCCAACTGACAGATATGGCTACACCTTC. Encoded protein: CASSPTDRYGYTF.

This clone was observed a single time. The rearrangement joins TRBV27 to TRBJ2-7, with TRBD1 matching over 10 bases. Germline V gene lookup returns CDR1 MNHEY and CDR2 SMNVEV (reference sequence). After removal of 6 bases from V and 5 bases from J, the junction contained 1 base not matched to a gene. The CDR3 length is 12 residues. The CDR3 DNA follows: TGTGCCAGCAGGACAGGGGGCAACGAGCAGTACTTC. Translated: CASRTGGNEQYF.

DNA for the CDR3: TGTGCCTGGAGCGAAGAAACCCTAGCGGGAGGGCAAGAGACCCAGTACTTC. Translated, it gives CAWSEETLAGGQETQYF. V usage is TRBV30 and J usage is TRBJ2-5; 12 bases fit TRBD2. The CDR3 spans 17 residues. Germline V gene sequence: CDR1 GTSNPN, CDR2 SVGIG (reference sequence). Unmatched junction bases numbered 10, after V lost 3 bases and J lost 2 bases.

The gene calls are TRBV27 and TRBJ2-7; 7 bases align to TRBD2. There are 15 residues in the CDR3. CDR1 is MNHEY and CDR2 is SMNVEV in the germline V gene (reference sequence). V lost 5 bases to trimming and J lost 4 bases; unmatched junction nucleotides: 11. In DNA form, the CDR3 reads TGTGCCAGCAGTCACACACTAGCGCCGGGGTACGAGCAGTACTTC. It is translated as CASSHTLAPGYEQYF.

The CDR3 region is CSVLRSGVLKETQYF. CDR3 coding DNA: TGCAGCGTTTTACGATCGGGAGTCCTTAAGGAGACCCAGTACTTC. This chain connects TRBV29-1 to TRBJ2-5; D perhaps matches TRBD2 (6 bases). Trimming took 5 bases from V and 5 from J, leaving 21 bases between them. This CDR3 comprises 15 residues. CDR1 SQVTM and CDR2 ANQGSEA come from the germline V gene.

J is TRBJ1-5 and V is TRBV28, with 10 nucleotides matching TRBD1. Germline CDR1 MDHEN, CDR2 SYDVKM. Germline trimming cut 7 bases from V and 3 bases from J; bases unmatched to any gene: 12. The CDR3 spans 17 residues. In nucleotides, the CDR3 is TGTGCCAGCACCCGCGATCTGGACAGGGGGATCAATCAGCCCCAGCATTTT. It yields the protein CASTRDLDRGINQPQHF.

This sequence joins TRBV5-6 and TRBJ2-5, with D perhaps matching TRBD2 (5 bases). Deletions cut 0 bases from V and 7 bases from J, with 10 bases between. CDR1 SGHDT and CDR2 YYEEEE come from the germline V gene. This CDR3 is 13 amino acids long. CDR3 DNA sequence: TGTGCCAGCAGCTTGGCGGCAGGAGGGACCCAGTACTTC. Encoded protein: CASSLAAGGTQYF.

This clone was picked up one time. The rearrangement uses TRBV5-4 and TRBJ2-5, with 9 bases matching TRBD2. The CDR3 loop spans 15 amino acids. The germline CDR1 and CDR2 sequences are SGHNT and YYREEE (reference sequence). V was pared by 2 bases and J by 1 base, with 3 bases of the junction left unmatched. The CDR3 sequence: CASSLSSGGQETQYF. The CDR3 DNA sequence: TGTGCCAGCAGCTTAAGTAGCGGGGGCCAAGAGACCCAGTACTTC. Drawing the rest from reference TRBV5-4 and TRBJ2-5, the complete variable domain is ETGVTQSPTHLIKTRGQQVTLRCSSQSGHNTVSWYQQALGQGPQFIFQYYREEENGRGNFPPRFSGLQFPNYSSELNVNALELDDSALYLCASSLSSGGQETQYFGPGTRLLVL.

The rearrangement uses TRBV6-5 and TRBJ2-7; perhaps TRBD2 as D (6 bases). Germline CDR1 MNHEY, CDR2 SVGAGI. The V end lost 0 bases, the J end lost 0 bases, and 12 bases lay between the germline ends. The CDR3 is 16 residues long. The CDR3 DNA follows: TGTGCCAGCAGTTACTCGAAGCGGGCCCACTCCTACGAGCAGTACTTC. Its protein is CASSYSKRAHSYEQYF.

The chain carries TRBV28 and TRBJ2-1; D possibly corresponds to TRBD2 (5 bases). V lost 2 bases and J 8 bases, leaving 13 bases between the germline ends. This CDR3 has 14 residues. Germline assignment: CDR1 MDHEN and CDR2 SYDVKM. The CDR3 is CASSLHNRRDEQFF. The CDR3 region has the DNA TGTGCCAGCAGTTTACACAACCGGCGGGATGAGCAGTTCTTC.

This sequence joins TRBV11-2 and TRBJ2-2; 7 bases agree with TRBD2. V gave up 6 bases and J gave up 0 bases; unmatched junction bases: 7. The CDR3 runs 16 residues. The germline V gene has CDR1 SGHAT and CDR2 FQNNGV. Here the CDR3 reads CASRHPGRSNTGELFF. CDR3 in DNA: TGTGCCAGCAGACACCCCGGGAGGTCGAACACCGGGGAGCTGTTTTTT.

The chain recombines TRBV28 with TRBJ2-7, with 12 positions matching TRBD2. V trimming: 6 bases; J trimming: 4 bases; junction bases outside the gene matches: 4. This CDR3 is 14 amino acids long. The germline V gene has CDR1 MDHEN and CDR2 SYDVKM. CDR3 sequence: CASRAGTSGYEQYF. CDR3 bases: TGTGCCAGCAGGGCCGGGACTAGCGGGTACGAGCAGTACTTC.

This chain uses TRBV29-1 with TRBJ2-1; 9 nucleotides line up with TRBD2. This CDR3 is built from 15 residues. J lost 0 bases, V lost 6 bases, and 6 bases had no gene match. Germline lookup yields CDR1 SQVTM and CDR2 ANQGSEA. CDR3 protein: CSVGLALSSYNEQFF. The DNA for the CDR3 is TGCAGCGTGGGACTAGCCCTTAGCTCCTACAATGAGCAGTTCTTC.

The chain joins TRBV4-2 to TRBJ1-2; 10 bases are shared with TRBD1. J gave up 4 bases and V 0 bases, and 8 bases lay outside the gene matches. Germline V gene lookup returns CDR1 LGHNA and CDR2 YNFKEQ. This CDR3 is built from 17 residues. The CDR3 sequence: CASSQDLDRGFGYGYTF. DNA for the CDR3: TGTGCCAGCAGCCAAGATTTGGACAGGGGGTTTGGCTATGGCTACACCTTC.

V is TRBV6-1 and J is TRBJ2-7, with 7 bases matching TRBD2. There are 16 residues in the CDR3. Losses at the gene ends were 1 base for V and 5 bases for J; bases not matched to a gene: 11. Germline lookup yields CDR1 MNHNS and CDR2 SASEGT. The CDR3 DNA reads as TGTGCCAGCAGTGAAGAATCGCGCGGGAGCCTGCACGAGCAGTACTTC. This gives the protein CASSEESRGSLHEQYF.